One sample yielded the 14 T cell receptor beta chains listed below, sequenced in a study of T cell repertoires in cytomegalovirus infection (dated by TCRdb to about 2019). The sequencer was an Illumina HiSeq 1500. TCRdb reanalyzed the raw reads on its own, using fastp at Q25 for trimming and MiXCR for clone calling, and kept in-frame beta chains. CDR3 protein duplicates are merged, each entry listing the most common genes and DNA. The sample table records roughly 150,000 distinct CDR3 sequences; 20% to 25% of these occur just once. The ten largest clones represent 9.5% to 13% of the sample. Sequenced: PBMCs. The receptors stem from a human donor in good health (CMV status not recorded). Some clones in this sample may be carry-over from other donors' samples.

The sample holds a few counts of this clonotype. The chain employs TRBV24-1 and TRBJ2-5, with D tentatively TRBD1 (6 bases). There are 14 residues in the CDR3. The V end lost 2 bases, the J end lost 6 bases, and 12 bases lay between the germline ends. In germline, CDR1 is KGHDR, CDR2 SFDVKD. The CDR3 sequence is CATSDYTGLKTQYF. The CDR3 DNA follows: TGTGCCACCAGTGATTACACAGGGCTGAAGACCCAGTACTTC.

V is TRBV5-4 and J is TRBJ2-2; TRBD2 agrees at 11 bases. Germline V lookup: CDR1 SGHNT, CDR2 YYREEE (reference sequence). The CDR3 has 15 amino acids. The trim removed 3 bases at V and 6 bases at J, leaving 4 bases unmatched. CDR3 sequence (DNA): TGTGCCAGCAGCTCTTTAGCGGGGGGGCCCGGGGAGCTGTTTTTT. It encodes CASSSLAGGPGELFF.

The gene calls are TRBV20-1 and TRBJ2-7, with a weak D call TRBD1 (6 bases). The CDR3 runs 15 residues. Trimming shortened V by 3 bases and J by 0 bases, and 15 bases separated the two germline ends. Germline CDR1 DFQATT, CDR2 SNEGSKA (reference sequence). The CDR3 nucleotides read TGCAGTGCTAGGGGCTTGGCAGGGGACTCCTACGAGCAGTACTTC. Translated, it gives CSARGLAGDSYEQYF.

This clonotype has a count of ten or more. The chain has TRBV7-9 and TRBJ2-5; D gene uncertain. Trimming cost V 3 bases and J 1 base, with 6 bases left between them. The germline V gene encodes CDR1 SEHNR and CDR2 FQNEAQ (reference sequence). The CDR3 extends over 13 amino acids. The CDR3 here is CASSFPIQETQYF. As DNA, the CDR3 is TGTGCCAGCAGCTTTCCGATCCAAGAGACCCAGTACTTC.

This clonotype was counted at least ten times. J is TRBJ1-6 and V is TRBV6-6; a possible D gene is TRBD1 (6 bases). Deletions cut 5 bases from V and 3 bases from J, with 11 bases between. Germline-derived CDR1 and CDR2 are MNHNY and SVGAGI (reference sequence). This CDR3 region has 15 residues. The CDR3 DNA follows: TGTGCCAGCAGTAGCGGACAGAACTATAATTCACCCCTCCACTTT. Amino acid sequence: CASSSGQNYNSPLHF.

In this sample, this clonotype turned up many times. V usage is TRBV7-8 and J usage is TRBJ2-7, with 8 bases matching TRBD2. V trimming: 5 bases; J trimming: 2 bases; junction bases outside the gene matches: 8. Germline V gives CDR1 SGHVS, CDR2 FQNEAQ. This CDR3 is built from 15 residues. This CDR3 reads CASSEFGGATYEQYF. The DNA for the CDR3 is TGTGCCAGCAGCGAATTCGGGGGGGCTACCTACGAGCAGTACTTC.

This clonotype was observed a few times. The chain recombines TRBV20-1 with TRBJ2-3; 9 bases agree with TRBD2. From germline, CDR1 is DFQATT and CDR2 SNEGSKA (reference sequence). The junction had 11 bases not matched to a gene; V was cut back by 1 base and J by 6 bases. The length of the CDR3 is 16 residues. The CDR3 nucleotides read TGCAGTGCTAGAGTAACGACTAGCGGAGTCCGGGATACGCAGTATTTT. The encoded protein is CSARVTTSGVRDTQYF.

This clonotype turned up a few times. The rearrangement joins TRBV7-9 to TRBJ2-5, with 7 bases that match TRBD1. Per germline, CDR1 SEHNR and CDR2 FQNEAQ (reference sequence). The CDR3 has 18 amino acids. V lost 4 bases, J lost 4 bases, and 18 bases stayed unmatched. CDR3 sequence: CASSSPASVEGARETQYF. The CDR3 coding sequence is TGTGCCAGCAGCTCCCCCGCCTCGGTTGAGGGGGCGCGAGAGACCCAGTACTTC.

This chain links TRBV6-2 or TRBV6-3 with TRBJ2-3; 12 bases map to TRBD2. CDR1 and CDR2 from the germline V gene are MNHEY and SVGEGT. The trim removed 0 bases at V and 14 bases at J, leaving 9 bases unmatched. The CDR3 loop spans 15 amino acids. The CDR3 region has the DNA TGTGCCAGCAGTTACTCGAGGCTAGCGGGAGGGCCGGGGTATTTT. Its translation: CASSYSRLAGGPGYF.

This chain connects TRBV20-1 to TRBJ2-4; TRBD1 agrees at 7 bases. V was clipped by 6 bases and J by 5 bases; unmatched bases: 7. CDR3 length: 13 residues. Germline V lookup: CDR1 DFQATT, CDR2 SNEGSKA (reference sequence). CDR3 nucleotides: TGCAGTGCCGGCCGCGGACAGGAAAACATTCAGTACTTC. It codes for CSAGRGQENIQYF.

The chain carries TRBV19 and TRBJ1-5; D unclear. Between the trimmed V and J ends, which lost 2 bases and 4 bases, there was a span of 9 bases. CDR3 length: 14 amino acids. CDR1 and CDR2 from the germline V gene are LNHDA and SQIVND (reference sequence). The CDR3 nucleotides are TGTGCCAGTAGTATAAATCAGGATAATCAGCCCCAGCATTTT. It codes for CASSINQDNQPQHF.

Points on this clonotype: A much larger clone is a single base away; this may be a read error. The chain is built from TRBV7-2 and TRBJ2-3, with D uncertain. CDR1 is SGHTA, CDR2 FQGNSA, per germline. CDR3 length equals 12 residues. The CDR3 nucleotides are TGTGCCAGCAGCCTGTACACAGATACGCTGTATTTT. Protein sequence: CASSLYTDTLYF.

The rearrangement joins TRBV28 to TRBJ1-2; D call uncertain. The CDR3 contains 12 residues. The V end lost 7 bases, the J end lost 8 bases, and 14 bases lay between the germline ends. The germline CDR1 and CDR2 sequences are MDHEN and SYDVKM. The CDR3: CASTTGVSGYTF. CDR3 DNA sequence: TGTGCCAGCACAACTGGGGTTTCCGGCTACACCTTC.

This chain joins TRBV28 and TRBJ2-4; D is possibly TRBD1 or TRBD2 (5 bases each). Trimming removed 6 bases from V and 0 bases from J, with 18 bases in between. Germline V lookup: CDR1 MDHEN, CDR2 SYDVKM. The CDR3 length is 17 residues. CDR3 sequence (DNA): TGTGCCAGCAGAATCGGGACGGTGGGGCTAGCCAAAAACATTCAGTACTTC. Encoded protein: CASRIGTVGLAKNIQYF.